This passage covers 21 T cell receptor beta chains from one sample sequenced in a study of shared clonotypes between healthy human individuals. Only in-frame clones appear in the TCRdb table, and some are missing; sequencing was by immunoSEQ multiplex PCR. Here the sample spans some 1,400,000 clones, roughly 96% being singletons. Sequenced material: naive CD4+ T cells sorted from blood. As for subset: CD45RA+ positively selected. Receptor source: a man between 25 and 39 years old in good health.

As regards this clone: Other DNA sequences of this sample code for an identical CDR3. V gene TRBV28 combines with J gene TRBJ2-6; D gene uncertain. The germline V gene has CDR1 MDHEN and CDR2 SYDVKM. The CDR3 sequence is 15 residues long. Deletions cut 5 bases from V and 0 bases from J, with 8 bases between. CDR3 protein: CASSLLGSGANVLTF. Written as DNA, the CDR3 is TGTGCCAGCAGTCTCCTGGGCTCTGGGGCCAACGTCCTGACTTTC.

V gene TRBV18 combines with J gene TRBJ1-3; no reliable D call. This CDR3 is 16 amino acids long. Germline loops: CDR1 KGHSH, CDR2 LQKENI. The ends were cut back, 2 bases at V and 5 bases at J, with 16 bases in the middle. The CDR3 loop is CASSPITSPERNTIYF. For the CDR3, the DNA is TGTGCCAGCTCACCAATAACCTCACCGGAGCGAAACACCATATATTTT.

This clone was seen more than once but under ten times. The CDR3: CASSMTGDTGELFF. The CDR3 DNA reads TGCGCCAGCAGTATGACAGGGGACACCGGGGAGCTGTTTTTT. This chain uses TRBV10-2 with TRBJ2-2; 8 bases agree with TRBD1. CDR3 length: 14 amino acids. Trimming cost V 5 bases and J 3 bases; bases outside gene matches: 2. The germline V gene has CDR1 WSHSY and CDR2 SAAADI.

The CDR3 reads CASSPISGRASTDTQYF. Written as DNA, the CDR3 is TGTGCCAGCAGCCCGATTAGCGGGAGGGCTAGCACAGATACGCAGTATTTT. The chain recombines TRBV7-9 with TRBJ2-3; 11 nucleotides line up with TRBD2. Germline V lookup: CDR1 SEHNR, CDR2 FQNEAQ (reference sequence). V was pared by 5 bases and J by 0 bases, with 7 bases of the junction left unmatched. This CDR3 spans 17 amino acids.

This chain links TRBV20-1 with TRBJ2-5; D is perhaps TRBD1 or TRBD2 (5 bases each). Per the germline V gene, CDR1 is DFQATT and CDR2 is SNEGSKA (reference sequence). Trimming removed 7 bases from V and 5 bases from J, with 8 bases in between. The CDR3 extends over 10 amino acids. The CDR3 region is CSVWGETQYF. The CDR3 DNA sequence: TGCAGTGTCTGGGGGGAGACCCAGTACTTC.

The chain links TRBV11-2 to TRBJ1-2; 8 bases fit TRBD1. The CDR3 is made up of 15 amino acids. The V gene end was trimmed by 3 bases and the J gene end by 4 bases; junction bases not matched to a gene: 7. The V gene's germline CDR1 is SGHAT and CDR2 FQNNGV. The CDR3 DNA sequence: TGTGCCAGCAGCTTCTCTCAGGGGGCCATCTATGGCTACACCTTC. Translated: CASSFSQGAIYGYTF.

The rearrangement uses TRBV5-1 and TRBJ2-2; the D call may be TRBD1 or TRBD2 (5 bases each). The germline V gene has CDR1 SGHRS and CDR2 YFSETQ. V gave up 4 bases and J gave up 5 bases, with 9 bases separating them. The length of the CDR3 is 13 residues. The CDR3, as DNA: TGCGCCAGCAGCCGAGAGGGGACCGGGGAGCTGTTTTTT. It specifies CASSREGTGELFF.

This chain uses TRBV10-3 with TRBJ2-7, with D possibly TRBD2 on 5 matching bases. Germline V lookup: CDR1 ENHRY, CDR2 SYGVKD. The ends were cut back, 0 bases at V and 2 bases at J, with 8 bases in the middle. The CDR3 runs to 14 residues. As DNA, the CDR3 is TGTGCCATCAGTGAGTCTTTGCGGGCCTACGAGCAGTACTTC. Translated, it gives CAISESLRAYEQYF.

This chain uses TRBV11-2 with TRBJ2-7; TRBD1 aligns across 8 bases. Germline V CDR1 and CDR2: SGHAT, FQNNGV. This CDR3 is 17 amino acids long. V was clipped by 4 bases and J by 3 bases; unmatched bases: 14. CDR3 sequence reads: CASSSLGGRGPYYEQYF. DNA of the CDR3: TGTGCCAGCAGCTCCCTCGGCGGCAGGGGGCCCTACTACGAGCAGTACTTC.

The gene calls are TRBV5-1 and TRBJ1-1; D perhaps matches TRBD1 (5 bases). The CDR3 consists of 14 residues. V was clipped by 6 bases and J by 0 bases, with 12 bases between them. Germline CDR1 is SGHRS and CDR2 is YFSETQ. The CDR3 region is CASTGGGLNTEAFF. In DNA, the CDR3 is TGCGCCAGCACGGGCGGGGGATTGAACACTGAAGCTTTCTTT.

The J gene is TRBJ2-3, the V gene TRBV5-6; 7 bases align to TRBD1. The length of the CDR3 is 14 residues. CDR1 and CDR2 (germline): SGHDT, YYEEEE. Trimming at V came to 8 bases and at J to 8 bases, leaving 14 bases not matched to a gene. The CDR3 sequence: CASRRDRVAGTQYF. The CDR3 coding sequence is TGTGCCAGTCGTAGAGACAGGGTGGCTGGTACGCAGTATTTT.

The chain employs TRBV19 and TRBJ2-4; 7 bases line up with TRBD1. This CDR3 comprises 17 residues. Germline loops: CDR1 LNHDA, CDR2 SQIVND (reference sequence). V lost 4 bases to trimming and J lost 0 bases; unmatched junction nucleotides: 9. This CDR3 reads CASSNHRGGLAKNIQYF. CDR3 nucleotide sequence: TGTGCCAGTAGTAATCACAGGGGTGGTTTAGCCAAAAACATTCAGTACTTC.

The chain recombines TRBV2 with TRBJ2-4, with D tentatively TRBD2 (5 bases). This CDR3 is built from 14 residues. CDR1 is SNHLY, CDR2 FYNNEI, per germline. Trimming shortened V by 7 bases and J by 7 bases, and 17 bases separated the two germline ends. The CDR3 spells CASKEASRLNIQYF. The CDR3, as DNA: TGTGCCAGCAAGGAAGCTAGCAGACTTAACATTCAGTACTTC.

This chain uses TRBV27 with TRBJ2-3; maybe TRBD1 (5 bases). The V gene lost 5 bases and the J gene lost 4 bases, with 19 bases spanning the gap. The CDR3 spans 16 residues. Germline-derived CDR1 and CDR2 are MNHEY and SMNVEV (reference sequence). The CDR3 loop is CASSITGLGSSDTQYF. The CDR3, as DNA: TGTGCCAGCAGTATCACAGGTTTGGGTAGTTCAGATACGCAGTATTTT.

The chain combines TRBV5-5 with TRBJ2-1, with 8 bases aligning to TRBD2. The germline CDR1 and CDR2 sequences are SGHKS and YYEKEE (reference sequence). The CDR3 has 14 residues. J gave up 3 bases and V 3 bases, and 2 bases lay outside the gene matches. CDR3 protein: CASSSGGVYNEQFF. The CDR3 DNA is TGTGCCAGCAGCTCGGGAGGGGTCTACAATGAGCAGTTCTTC.

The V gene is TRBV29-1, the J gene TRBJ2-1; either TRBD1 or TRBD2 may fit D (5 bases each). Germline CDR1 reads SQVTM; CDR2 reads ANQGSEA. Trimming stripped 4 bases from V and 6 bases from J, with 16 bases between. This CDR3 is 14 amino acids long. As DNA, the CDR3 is TGCAGCGTTGGACTTAGGGGACCTGGCAATGAGCAGTTCTTC. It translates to CSVGLRGPGNEQFF.

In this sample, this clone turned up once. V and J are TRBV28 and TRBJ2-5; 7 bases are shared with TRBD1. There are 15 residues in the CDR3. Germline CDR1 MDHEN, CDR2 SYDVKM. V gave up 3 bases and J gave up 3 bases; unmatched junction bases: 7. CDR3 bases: TGTGCCAGCAGTTTTTTGGGGACAGCCGAAGAGACCCAGTACTTC. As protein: CASSFLGTAEETQYF. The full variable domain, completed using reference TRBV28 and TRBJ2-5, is DVKVTQSSRYLVKRTGEKVFLECVQDMDHENMFWYRQDPGLGLRLIYFSYDVKMKEKGDIPEGYSVSREKKERFSLILESASTNQTSMYLCASSFLGTAEETQYFGPGTRLLVL.

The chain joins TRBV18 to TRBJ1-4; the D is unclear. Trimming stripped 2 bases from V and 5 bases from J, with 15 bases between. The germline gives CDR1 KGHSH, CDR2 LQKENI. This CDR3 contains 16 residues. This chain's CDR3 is CASSPIFASGNEKLFF. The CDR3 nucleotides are TGTGCCAGCTCACCAATCTTCGCGTCGGGGAATGAAAAACTGTTTTTT. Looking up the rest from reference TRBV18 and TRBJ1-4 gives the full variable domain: NAGVMQNPRHLVRRRGQEARLRCSPMKGHSHVYWYRQLPEEGLKFMVYLQKENIIDESGMPKERFSAEFPKEGPSILRIQQVVRGDSAAYFCASSPIFASGNEKLFFGSGTQLSVL.

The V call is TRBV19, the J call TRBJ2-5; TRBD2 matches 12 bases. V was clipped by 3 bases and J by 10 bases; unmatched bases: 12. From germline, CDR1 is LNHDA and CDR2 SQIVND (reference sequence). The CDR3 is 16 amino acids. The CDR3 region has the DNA TGTGCCAGTAGTATTGGAACTAGCGGGAGGATCATTAGCCAGTACTTC. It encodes CASSIGTSGRIISQYF.

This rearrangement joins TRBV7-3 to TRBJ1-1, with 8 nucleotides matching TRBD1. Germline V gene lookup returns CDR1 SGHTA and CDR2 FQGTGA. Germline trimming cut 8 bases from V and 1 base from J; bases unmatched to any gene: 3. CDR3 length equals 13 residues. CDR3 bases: TGTGCCAGCGGACAGGGACAGAACACTGAAGCTTTCTTT. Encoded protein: CASGQGQNTEAFF.

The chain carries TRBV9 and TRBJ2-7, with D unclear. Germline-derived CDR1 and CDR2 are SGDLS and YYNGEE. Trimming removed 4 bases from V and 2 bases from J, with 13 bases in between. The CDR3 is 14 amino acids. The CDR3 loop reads CASSSDRFPYEQYF. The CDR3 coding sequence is TGTGCCAGCAGCTCCGACCGATTTCCCTACGAGCAGTACTTC.